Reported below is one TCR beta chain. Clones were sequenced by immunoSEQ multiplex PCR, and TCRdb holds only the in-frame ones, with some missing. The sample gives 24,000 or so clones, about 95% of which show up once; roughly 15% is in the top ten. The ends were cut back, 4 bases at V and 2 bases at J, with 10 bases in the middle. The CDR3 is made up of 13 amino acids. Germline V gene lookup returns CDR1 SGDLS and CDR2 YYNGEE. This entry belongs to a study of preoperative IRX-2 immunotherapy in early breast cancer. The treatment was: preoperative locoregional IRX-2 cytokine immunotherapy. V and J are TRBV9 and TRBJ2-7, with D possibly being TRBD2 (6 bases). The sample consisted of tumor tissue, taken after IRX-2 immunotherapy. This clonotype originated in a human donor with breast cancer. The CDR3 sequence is CASSTSNTYEQYF. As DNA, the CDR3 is TGTGCCAGCAGCACTAGCAACACCTACGAGCAGTACTTC.